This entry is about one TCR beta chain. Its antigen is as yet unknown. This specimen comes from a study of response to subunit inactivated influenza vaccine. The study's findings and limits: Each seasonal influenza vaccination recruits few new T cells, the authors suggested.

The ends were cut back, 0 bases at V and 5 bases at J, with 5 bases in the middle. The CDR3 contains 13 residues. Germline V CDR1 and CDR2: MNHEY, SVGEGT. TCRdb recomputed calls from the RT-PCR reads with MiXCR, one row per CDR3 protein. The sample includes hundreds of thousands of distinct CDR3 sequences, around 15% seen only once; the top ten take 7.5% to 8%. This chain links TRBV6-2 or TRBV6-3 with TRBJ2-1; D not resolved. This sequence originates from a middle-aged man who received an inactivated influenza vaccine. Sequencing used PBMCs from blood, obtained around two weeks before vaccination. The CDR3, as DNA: TGTGCCAGCAGTTACTCTCTGGACAATGAGCAGTTCTTC. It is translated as CASSYSLDNEQFF.